This T cell receptor beta chain was documented in a study of metastatic and nonmetastatic thyroid tumors (dated by TCRdb to 2020 to 2021). Describing the broader study: Repertoires were compared across peripheral blood and tumor or nodule tissue samples from malignant and benign thyroid patients.

Results the study describes overall, beyond this receptor: In both blood and tumor samples, TCR beta diversity was reported to be significantly higher in malignant tumors than in benign nodules.

Counted from cysteine to phenylalanine, this CDR3 has 16 amino acids. CDR3 DNA is the only sequence kept; it has 48 bases, read in frame from the first base. The germline V gene (reference sequence) sets CDR1 to SSHAT and CDR2 to FNYEAQ. No patient had received any treatment before thyroid surgery. Patient clinical samples collected from 2012 to 2018 were retrospectively analysed using T-cell receptor beta sequencing. Receptors were amplified or captured by PCR. The sample was run on an Illumina HiSeq 4000. High-throughput sequencing was used to profile the CDR3 region of the TCR beta-chain in every patient. For the original study's pipeline: Drawing on CDR3 differences between clinicopathological groups, the researchers built a classifier meant to tell apart patients with distant-metastatic papillary thyroid cancer. The Shannon index was used to measure repertoire diversity, and the Morisita-Horn index was used to measure how similar tumor and blood repertoires were. The public reads were reanalyzed by TCRdb: fastp trimming at Q25, MiXCR alignment, in-frame beta chains only. Here the V and J calls rest on TCRdb's processing, not on the authors' analysis. For this sample the table gives around 20,000 clones, of which more than 20% were detected only once. The biggest ten clones account for 71% of the sample.

This clone occurred many times. Its antigen is currently not known. At one end, the junction sequence differs from germline, possibly due to a read error. Rearrangement joined TRBV7-7 to TRBJ2-1; 15 nucleotides in the junction match TRBD2. What was sequenced was blood. This sequence originates from a male donor with papillary thyroid cancer or a benign thyroid nodule (not recorded which). Some clones in this sample may be carry-over from other donors' samples. Here is the DNA: TGTGCTAGCAGCCGGGGACTAGCGGGGGGAGACAATGAGCAGTTCTTC. Its translation is CASSRGLAGGDNEQFF.